The entry below describes one TCR beta chain. Antigen unknown. The source of the sample is a study of shared clonotypes between healthy human individuals. Overall study: Donors consisted of a couple of women and a few men between 18 and 49. Study results and caveats: Naive subsets generally exceeded memory subsets in estimated richness. Clonotypes shared by all four sorted-subset donors had higher generation probabilities than non-shared clonotypes.

All donors qualified as healthy HIV-negative adults and had experienced no recent acute infections or vaccinations. Measured with immunoSEQ multiplex PCR; TCRdb has only the in-frame clones, and not every one. The sample records some 900,000 clones, 60% to 85% being singletons. The CDR3 has 13 amino acids. V lost 5 bases, J lost 3 bases, and 4 bases stayed unmatched. The germline V gene has CDR1 MNHNY and CDR2 SVGAGI (reference sequence). This sequence joins TRBV6-6 and TRBJ2-7, with 7 bases that match TRBD2. The receptor comes from a man between 18 and 29 years old in good health. The sample was memory CD4+ T cells sorted from blood. As to subset: CD45RA-negative fraction. Here the CDR3 reads CASSLGTNYEQYF. The CDR3 coding sequence is TGTGCCAGCAGTCTCGGGACTAACTACGAGCAGTACTTC.